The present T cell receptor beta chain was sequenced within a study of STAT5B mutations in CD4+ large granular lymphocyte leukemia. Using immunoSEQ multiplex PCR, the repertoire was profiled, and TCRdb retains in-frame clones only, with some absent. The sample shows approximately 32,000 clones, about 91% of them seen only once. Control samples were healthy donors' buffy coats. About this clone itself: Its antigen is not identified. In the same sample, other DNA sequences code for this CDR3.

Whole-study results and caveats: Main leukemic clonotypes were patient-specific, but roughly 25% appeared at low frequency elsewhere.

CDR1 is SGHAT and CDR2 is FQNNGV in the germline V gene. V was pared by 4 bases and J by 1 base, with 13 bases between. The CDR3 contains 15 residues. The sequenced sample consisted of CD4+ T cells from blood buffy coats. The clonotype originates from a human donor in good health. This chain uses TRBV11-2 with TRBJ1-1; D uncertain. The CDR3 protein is CASSSSDRQNTEAFF. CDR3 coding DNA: TGTGCCAGCAGCTCTTCGGATCGACAGAACACTGAAGCTTTCTTT. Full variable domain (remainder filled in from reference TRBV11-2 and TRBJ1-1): EAGVAQSPRYKIIEKRQSVAFWCNPISGHATLYWYQQILGQGPKLLIQFQNNGVVDDSQLPKDRFSAERLKGVDSTLKIQPAKLEDSAVYLCASSSSDRQNTEAFFGQGTRLTVV.